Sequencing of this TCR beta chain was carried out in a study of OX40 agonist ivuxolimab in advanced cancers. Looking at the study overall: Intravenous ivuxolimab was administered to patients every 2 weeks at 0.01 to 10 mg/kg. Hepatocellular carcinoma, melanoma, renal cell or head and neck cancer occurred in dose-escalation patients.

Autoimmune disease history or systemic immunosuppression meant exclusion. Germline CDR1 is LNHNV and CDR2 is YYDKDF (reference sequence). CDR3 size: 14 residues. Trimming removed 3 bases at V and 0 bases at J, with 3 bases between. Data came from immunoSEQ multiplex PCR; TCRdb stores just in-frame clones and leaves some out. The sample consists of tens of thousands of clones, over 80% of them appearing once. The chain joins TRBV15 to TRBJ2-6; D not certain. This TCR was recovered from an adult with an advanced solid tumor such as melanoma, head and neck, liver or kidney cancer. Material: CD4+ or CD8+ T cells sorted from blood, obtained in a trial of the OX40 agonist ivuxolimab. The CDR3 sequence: CATSRASGANVLTF. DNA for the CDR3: TGTGCCACCAGCAGGGCCTCTGGGGCCAACGTCCTGACTTTC. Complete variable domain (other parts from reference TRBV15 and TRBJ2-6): DAMVIQNPRYQVTQFGKPVTLSCSQTLNHNVMYWYQQKSSQAPKLLFHYYDKDFNNEADTPDNFQSRRPNTSFCFLDIRSPGLGDTAMYLCATSRASGANVLTFGAGSRLTVL.